The 17 T cell receptor beta chains in this list originate from one sample, sequenced in a study of sequential checkpoint blockade in melanoma. The data were produced by immunoSEQ multiplex PCR, yet TCRdb's version contains in-frame clones alone and is incomplete. Among approximately 11,000 clones, roughly 73% were seen once, and the ten largest hold approximately 10%. Treatment meaning: randomized to nivolumab then ipilimumab (arm A) or the reverse (arm B). The sequenced sample was CD8+ T cells sorted from blood (inferred from file names), obtained from a patient given nivolumab and ipilimumab in sequence. These TCRs come from a human donor with melanoma.

This clone was counted only a few times. This chain uses TRBV19 with TRBJ2-3, with TRBD2 matching 10 bases. The germline CDR1 and CDR2 sequences are LNHDA and SQIVND (reference sequence). V shed 4 bases, J shed 2 bases, and the junction held 6 bases outside the gene matches. There are 16 residues in the CDR3. The CDR3 region has the DNA TGTGCCAGTAGTACTGGGACTAGCGAGGCCACAGATACGCAGTATTTT. Its translation is CASSTGTSEATDTQYF.

The chain has TRBV11-2 and TRBJ2-3, with D perhaps matching TRBD2 (6 bases). Trimming cost V 8 bases and J 0 bases, with 15 bases left between them. CDR3 length: 15 residues. Per germline, CDR1 SGHAT and CDR2 FQNNGV. CDR3 region: CASVATLASTDTQYF. The CDR3 DNA reads TGTGCCAGCGTAGCTACCCTAGCGAGCACAGATACGCAGTATTTT.

This clone was seen more than once but under ten times. The genes are TRBV2 and TRBJ2-1, with 7 nucleotides matching TRBD2. V lost 7 bases to trimming and J lost 3 bases; unmatched junction nucleotides: 9. The V gene's germline CDR1 is SNHLY and CDR2 FYNNEI. The CDR3 length is 15 residues. Written as DNA, the CDR3 is TGTGCCAGCACTGCGACACTAGCGTTCTACAATGAGCAGTTCTTC. Encoded protein: CASTATLAFYNEQFF. Looking up the rest from reference TRBV2 and TRBJ2-1 gives the full variable domain: EPEVTQTPSHQVTQMGQEVILRCVPISNHLYFYWYRQILGQKVEFLVSFYNNEISEKSEIFDDQFSVERPDGSNFTLKIRSTKLEDSAMYFCASTATLAFYNEQFFGPGTRLTVL.

The chain couples TRBV9 to TRBJ2-1; possible D gene TRBD2, 5 bases. Germline CDR1 and CDR2: SGDLS and YYNGEE. With 4 bases removed from V and 8 bases from J, the gap between germline ends came to 13 bases. The CDR3 contains 13 residues. The chain's CDR3 is CASSPRSGYEQFF. The CDR3 DNA sequence: TGTGCCAGCAGCCCTCGAAGCGGCTATGAGCAGTTCTTC. The full variable domain, rest sourced from reference TRBV9 and TRBJ2-1, is DSGVTQTPKHLITATGQRVTLRCSPRSGDLSVYWYQQSLDQGLQFLIQYYNGEERAKGNILERFSAQQFPDLHSELNLSSLELGDSALYFCASSPRSGYEQFFGPGTRLTVL.

The rearrangement uses TRBV27 and TRBJ1-2; 10 nucleotides align to TRBD1. The CDR3 has 15 residues. The germline CDR1 and CDR2 sequences are MNHEY and SMNVEV (reference sequence). Unmatched junction bases numbered 4, after V lost 0 bases and J lost 6 bases. The CDR3 is CASSLSRTGGDGYTF. CDR3 bases: TGTGCCAGCAGTTTATCACGGACAGGGGGGGATGGCTACACCTTC.

This clone has more than one count but fewer than ten. The chain is built from TRBV9 and TRBJ2-7, with 8 bases fitting TRBD1. The trim removed 3 bases at V and 1 base at J, leaving 6 bases unmatched. Germline loops: CDR1 SGDLS, CDR2 YYNGEE. The CDR3 covers 15 residues. The CDR3 region is CASSGGQGPSYEQYF. The CDR3 DNA follows: TGTGCCAGCAGCGGCGGACAGGGCCCTTCCTACGAGCAGTACTTC.

The chain couples TRBV30 to TRBJ1-5; D ambiguous. Looked up from germline, CDR1 is GTSNPN and CDR2 is SVGIG (reference sequence). The CDR3 spans 15 residues. V lost 2 bases and J 0 bases, leaving 11 bases between the germline ends. CDR3 nucleotide sequence: TGTGCCTGGAGTTCGACGGGGAATAGCAATCAGCCCCAGCATTTT. It encodes CAWSSTGNSNQPQHF.

This chain uses TRBV30 with TRBJ2-2; D unresolved. Trimming removed 5 bases at V and 5 bases at J, with 9 bases between. This CDR3 spans 12 amino acids. Germline assignment: CDR1 GTSNPN and CDR2 SVGIG (reference sequence). CDR3 DNA: TGTGCCTGGGAGTTCGGGACCGGGGAGCTGTTTTTT. As protein: CAWEFGTGELFF.

The chain has TRBV6-5 and TRBJ1-2; D perhaps matches TRBD1 (6 bases). The CDR3 has 13 amino acids. Trimming removed 2 bases at V and 6 bases at J, with 10 bases between. CDR1 is MNHEY and CDR2 is SVGAGI in the germline V gene. CDR3 loop: CASSYGGAHGYTF. The CDR3 DNA follows: TGTGCCAGCAGTTACGGGGGGGCACATGGCTACACCTTC.

V is TRBV7-9 and J is TRBJ2-1, with D possibly matching TRBD2 (7 bases). The CDR3 is made up of 14 amino acids. Germline lookup yields CDR1 SEHNR and CDR2 FQNEAQ (reference sequence). Trimming cost V 7 bases and J 14 bases, with 24 bases left between them. The CDR3 reads CASTNLRGGGPKFF. The CDR3 bases are TGTGCCAGCACCAACCTTAGGGGGGGAGGGCCGAAGTTCTTC.

This clone turned up a few times. The CDR3 loop is CASSYRMTGSHGYTF. CDR3 nucleotides: TGTGCCAGCAGTTACCGTATGACAGGGAGTCATGGCTACACCTTC. The rearrangement joins TRBV6-5 to TRBJ1-2; 7 bases agree with TRBD1. Looked up from germline, CDR1 is MNHEY and CDR2 is SVGAGI. The junction had 9 bases not matched to a gene; V was cut back by 2 bases and J by 6 bases. The CDR3 is 15 residues long.

The chain joins TRBV5-1 to TRBJ2-7, with no clear D. Per the germline V gene, CDR1 is SGHRS and CDR2 is YFSETQ. The V end was cut by 3 bases, the J end by 3 bases, with 10 bases between. The CDR3 extends over 13 amino acids. The CDR3 spells CASSSSANYEQYF. The CDR3 nucleotides are TGCGCCAGCAGCTCGAGCGCCAACTACGAGCAGTACTTC.

This chain joins TRBV4-3 and TRBJ2-7; 8 nucleotides line up with TRBD2. V shed 1 base, J shed 1 base, and the junction held 6 bases outside the gene matches. This CDR3 has 16 residues. The germline CDR1 and CDR2 sequences are LGHNA and YSLEER. CDR3 in DNA: TGCGCCAGCAGCCAAGGGCCCCTAGCGGGTTCCTACGAGCAGTACTTC. Protein: CASSQGPLAGSYEQYF.

This clone came up a few times. V usage is TRBV6-1 and J usage is TRBJ2-7, with D perhaps TRBD1 (6 bases). In germline, CDR1 is MNHNS, CDR2 SASEGT. This CDR3 is 16 amino acids long. Trimming pared 0 bases from V and 3 bases from J, leaving 15 bases between. CDR3 bases: TGTGCCAGCAGTGAAGCTTTTCAGGGGTCAGGCTACGAGCAGTACTTC. Translation: CASSEAFQGSGYEQYF.

The chain joins TRBV5-5 to TRBJ2-5; 8 bases are a match to TRBD1. In germline, CDR1 is SGHKS, CDR2 YYEKEE (reference sequence). V was clipped by 4 bases and J by 4 bases; unmatched bases: 9. The CDR3 length is 15 residues. As DNA, the CDR3 is TGTGCCAGCAGCCCAATGGACAGGGATGGAGAGACCCAGTACTTC. Translated, it gives CASSPMDRDGETQYF.

The rearrangement links TRBV5-4 to TRBJ1-2, with 7 bases matching TRBD1. The CDR3 is made up of 15 amino acids. Germline CDR1 reads SGHNT; CDR2 reads YYREEE (reference sequence). Losses at the gene ends were 0 bases for V and 3 bases for J; bases not matched to a gene: 5. CDR3 residues: CASSLVQGSYYGYTF. In nucleotides, the CDR3 is TGTGCCAGCAGCTTGGTACAGGGGAGTTACTATGGCTACACCTTC.

The V and J genes are TRBV10-3 and TRBJ2-3; weak D call: TRBD2 (6 bases). Germline loops: CDR1 ENHRY, CDR2 SYGVKD. Trimming stripped 2 bases from V and 6 bases from J, with 18 bases between. The CDR3 loop spans 16 amino acids. In nucleotides, the CDR3 is TGTGCCATCAGTGAGCCATTTAGCGGAGTCGACGATACGCAGTATTTT. This encodes CAISEPFSGVDDTQYF.